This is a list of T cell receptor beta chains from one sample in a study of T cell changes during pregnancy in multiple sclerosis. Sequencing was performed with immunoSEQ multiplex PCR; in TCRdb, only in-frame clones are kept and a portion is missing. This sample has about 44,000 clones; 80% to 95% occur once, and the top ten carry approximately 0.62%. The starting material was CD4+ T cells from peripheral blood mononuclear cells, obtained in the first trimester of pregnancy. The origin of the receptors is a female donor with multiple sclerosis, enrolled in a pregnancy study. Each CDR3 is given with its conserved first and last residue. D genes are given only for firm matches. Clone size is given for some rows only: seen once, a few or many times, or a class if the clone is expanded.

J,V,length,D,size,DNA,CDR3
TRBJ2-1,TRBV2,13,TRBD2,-,TGTGCCAGCACGCGGGAGCGTGGCAATGAGCAGTTCTTC,CASTRERGNEQFF
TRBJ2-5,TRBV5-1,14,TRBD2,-,TGCGCCAGCAGGGCCGCGGGAGGGCTAGGGACCCAGTACTTC,CASRAAGGLGTQYF
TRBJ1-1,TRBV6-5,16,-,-,TGTGCCAGCAGTTACAATACAGCGACTAAGAACACTGAAGCTTTCTTT,CASSYNTATKNTEAFF
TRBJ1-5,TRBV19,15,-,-,TGTGCCAGTAGTATCTTGGCAGGGGTAGGTCAGCCCCAGCATTTT,CASSILAGVGQPQHF
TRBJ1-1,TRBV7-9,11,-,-,TGTGCCAGCAGCTTAAGTAGTGGAGCTTTCTTT,CASSLSSGAFF
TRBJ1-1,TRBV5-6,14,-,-,TGTGCCAGCAGCTTGGAATGGAGTACCACTGAAGCTTTCTTT,CASSLEWSTTEAFF
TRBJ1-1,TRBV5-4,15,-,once,TGTGCCAGCAGTTCACTCACGACCCAGGGAACTGAAGCTTTCTTT,CASSSLTTQGTEAFF
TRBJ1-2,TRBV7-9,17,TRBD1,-,TGTGCCAGCAGGCCTCGGGACAGTGCGAAAAAGCGCTATGGCTACACCTTC,CASRPRDSAKKRYGYTF
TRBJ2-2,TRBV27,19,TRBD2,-,TGTGCCAGCAGTCAACGTCGGACTAGCGGGAGGGGGATCACCGGGGAGCTGTTTTTT,CASSQRRTSGRGITGELFF
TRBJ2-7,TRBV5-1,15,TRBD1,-,TGCGCCAGCAGCTTGGTACAGGGGAAGGCAAATCGACAGTACTTC,CASSLVQGKANRQYF
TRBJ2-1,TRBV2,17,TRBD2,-,TGTGCCAGCATTAGTAGCGGGAGAGGGGGGTCCTACAATGAGCAGTTCTTC,CASISSGRGGSYNEQFF
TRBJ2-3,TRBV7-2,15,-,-,TGTGCCAGCAGCTTAGTTACAGTGAGCACAGATACGCAGTATTTT,CASSLVTVSTDTQYF
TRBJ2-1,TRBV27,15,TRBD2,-,TGTGCCAGCAGTAGCGGGACTAGCGGTGACAATGAGCAGTTCTTC,CASSSGTSGDNEQFF
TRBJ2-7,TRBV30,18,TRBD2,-,TGTGCCTGGAAACAACGATTAGCGGGATGGAGCAGCTCCTACGAGCAGTACTTC,CAWKQRLAGWSSSYEQYF
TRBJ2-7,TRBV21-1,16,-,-,TGTGCCAGTACGAGGCCCAGGGCTGAGAGCTCCTACGAGCAGTACTTC,CASTRPRAESSYEQYF
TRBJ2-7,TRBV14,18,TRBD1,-,TGTGCCAGCAGCCACGGGACAGGGGGCTATGGTTTTTACTACGAGCAGTACTTC,CASSHGTGGYGFYYEQYF
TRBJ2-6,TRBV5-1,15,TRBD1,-,TGCGCCAGCAGCGTAGACAGGGCTGGGGCCAACGTCCTGACTTTC,CASSVDRAGANVLTF
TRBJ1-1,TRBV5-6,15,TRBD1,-,TGTGCCAGCAGCTTGGGAGACAGGGGAGGAACTGAAGCTTTCTTT,CASSLGDRGGTEAFF
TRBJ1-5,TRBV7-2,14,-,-,TGTGCCAGCTCCCGGGGTATTGGCAATCAGCCCCAGCATTTT,CASSRGIGNQPQHF
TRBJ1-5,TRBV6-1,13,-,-,TGTGCCAGCATGGCGGGGTGGGGTCAGCCCCAGCATTTT,CASMAGWGQPQHF
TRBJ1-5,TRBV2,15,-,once,TGTGCCAGCAGAGACAGGACGTATAGCAATCAGCCCCAGCATTTT,CASRDRTYSNQPQHF
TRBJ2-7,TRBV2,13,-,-,TGTGCCACCCAGGGCGGGGACCCCTACGAGCAGTACTTC,CATQGGDPYEQYF